The source of this T cell receptor beta chain is a study of tumor-infiltrating lymphocytes in primary liver carcinoma. General study results and limits: Tumor top-250-clone fraction significantly exceeded that of blood (p = 0.039).

Remarks on this clonotype: The antigen is not known.

TCR beta cDNA came from about 450 ng total RNA, primed with a constant-region primer. Employing slightly modified ARM-PCR, three nested multiplex PCR rounds were run, and these gave rise to the TCR beta libraries. Forward primers for TRBV1-TRBV30 and a C-beta reverse primer served the first two PCR rounds, at approximately 10 cycles each. In TCRdb, the multiplex PCR reads were re-called with MiXCR into one record per CDR3 protein. The table lists 50,000 to 70,000 distinct CDR3 sequences, over 65% of them singletons. Germline loops: CDR1 SGHDT, CDR2 YYEEEE. The CDR3 sequence is 17 residues long. The J segment lost 8 bases and the V segment lost 3 bases, leaving 11 bases of the junction unmatched. Scientists recovered RNA and DNA together from approximately 20-30 mg of unsorted bulk tissue. Surgical resection served as treatment for the primary liver carcinoma of these patients. In every tumor sample, viable tumor cells made up over 80%.

The rearrangement links TRBV5-6 to TRBJ1-6, with TRBD1 matching over 10 bases. This sequence was found in a man aged 40-50 years with primary liver carcinoma and hepatitis B virus infection. The sample consisted of liver tumor tissue from sampling region 2. Subset described: tumor region T2, inferior pole. CDR3 sequence (DNA): TGTGCCAGCAGCTCCCTAACCGGGACAGGGGTTGATTCACCCCTCCACTTT. As protein: CASSSLTGTGVDSPLHF.